The 32 T cell receptor beta chains below come from one sample, sequenced in a study of OX40 agonist ivuxolimab in advanced cancers. Clones were read by immunoSEQ multiplex PCR, and TCRdb kept only the in-frame ones, dropping some. Found here are tens of thousands of clones, approximately 79% of them singletons; the top ten hold roughly 1.9%. The specimen was CD4+ or CD8+ T cells sorted from blood, collected in a trial of the OX40 agonist ivuxolimab. Receptors were obtained from an adult with an advanced solid tumor such as melanoma, head and neck, liver or kidney cancer.

The chain carries TRBV19 and TRBJ2-1, with TRBD2 identical over 14 bases. The CDR3 runs to 19 residues. CDR1 and CDR2 from the germline V gene are LNHDA and SQIVND (reference sequence). V was clipped by 2 bases and J by 9 bases; unmatched bases: 15. The CDR3 region is CASSIISRGTSGSISEQFF. The CDR3 DNA sequence: TGTGCCAGTAGTATAATTTCAAGGGGGACTAGCGGGAGTATAAGTGAGCAGTTCTTC.

The genes are TRBV29-1 and TRBJ1-1; 9 nucleotides match TRBD1. With V trimmed by 7 bases and J by 4 bases, 7 bases remained unmatched. This CDR3 has 13 residues. Germline V gives CDR1 SQVTM, CDR2 ANQGSEA. The CDR3 coding sequence is TGCAGCGGGAACAGGGGGCGCGGCACTGAAGCTTTCTTT. Its protein is CSGNRGRGTEAFF.

This clone was detected a few times. J is TRBJ2-1 and V is TRBV9, with 8 bases fitting TRBD1. The CDR3 extends over 16 amino acids. Germline V gene lookup returns CDR1 SGDLS and CDR2 YYNGEE. V lost 4 bases and J lost 6; bases outside the gene matches: 12. The CDR3 DNA follows: TGTGCCAGCAGCTTAAGGGGACAGGCTGGCTCCAATGAGCAGTTCTTC. Encoded protein: CASSLRGQAGSNEQFF. Full variable domain (remainder filled in from reference TRBV9 and TRBJ2-1): DSGVTQTPKHLITATGQRVTLRCSPRSGDLSVYWYQQSLDQGLQFLIQYYNGEERAKGNILERFSAQQFPDLHSELNLSSLELGDSALYFCASSLRGQAGSNEQFFGPGTRLTVL.

This chain uses TRBV18 with TRBJ2-7; D is possibly TRBD2 (6 bases). The V gene lost 3 bases and the J gene lost 3 bases, with 15 bases spanning the gap. CDR1 is KGHSH and CDR2 is LQKENI in the germline V gene. The CDR3 is 15 amino acids. The CDR3 here is CASSPARGRNYEQYF. The CDR3 nucleotides read TGTGCCAGCTCACCCGCGCGGGGAAGAAACTACGAGCAGTACTTC.

This chain uses TRBV28 with TRBJ1-1; tentative D call: TRBD1 (5 bases). Trimming shortened V by 3 bases and J by 0 bases, and 11 bases separated the two germline ends. The CDR3 loop spans 15 amino acids. The germline gives CDR1 MDHEN, CDR2 SYDVKM. CDR3 DNA: TGTGCCAGCAGTTTGGCAGGGTGGATGAACACTGAAGCTTTCTTT. Translation: CASSLAGWMNTEAFF. The complete variable domain, with remaining parts taken from reference TRBV28 and TRBJ1-1, reads DVKVTQSSRYLVKRTGEKVFLECVQDMDHENMFWYRQDPGLGLRLIYFSYDVKMKEKGDIPEGYSVSREKKERFSLILESASTNQTSMYLCASSLAGWMNTEAFFGQGTRLTVV.

The sample holds one count of this clone. The chain joins TRBV7-6 to TRBJ2-7; 9 bases are shared with TRBD2. The CDR3 runs 15 residues. CDR1 SGHVS and CDR2 FNYEAQ come from the germline V gene. The V segment lost 0 bases and the J segment 9 bases; nucleotides outside the gene matches: 9. This chain's CDR3 is CASSLASGSFRVQYF. In nucleotides, the CDR3 is TGTGCCAGCAGCTTAGCTAGCGGGAGTTTTCGGGTGCAGTACTTC.

This clone showed up just once. This CDR3 reads CASSQDDSITGYGYTF. The CDR3 coding sequence is TGTGCCAGCAGCCAAGACGACAGTATCACTGGCTATGGCTACACCTTC. The genes are TRBV4-2 and TRBJ1-2, with a tentative D call TRBD1 (5 bases). CDR1 and CDR2 (germline): LGHNA, YNFKEQ. The CDR3 totals 16 residues. The V and J ends lost 0 bases and 4 bases respectively, with 15 bases between them.

V gene TRBV6-5 combines with J gene TRBJ1-4; 8 positions agree with TRBD1. CDR3 size: 14 residues. Germline V gene sequence: CDR1 MNHEY, CDR2 SVGAGI. Trimming took 6 bases from V and 7 from J; bases not matched to a gene: 7. This CDR3 is CASSWDRRGEKLFF. Here the CDR3 DNA reads TGTGCCAGCAGCTGGGACAGGCGGGGTGAAAAACTGTTTTTT.

The V and J genes are TRBV5-6 and TRBJ1-2; 9 positions match TRBD1. The junction had 5 bases not matched to a gene; V was cut back by 4 bases and J by 4 bases. In germline, CDR1 is SGHDT, CDR2 YYEEEE. The CDR3 has 14 amino acids. The CDR3 is CASSGQGRTYGYTF. Here the CDR3 DNA reads TGTGCCAGCAGCGGACAGGGGAGAACCTATGGCTACACCTTC.

In nucleotides, the CDR3 is TGTGCCAGCAGCCAAGACGCGACAGGGGGCTTGGAGCCCCAGCATTTT. This gives the protein CASSQDATGGLEPQHF. The rearrangement joins TRBV4-2 to TRBJ1-5; 10 bases are a match to TRBD1. The length of the CDR3 is 16 residues. Per the germline V gene, CDR1 is LGHNA and CDR2 is YNFKEQ. J lost 8 bases, V lost 0 bases, and 7 bases had no gene match.

This clone is categorized as medium-sized. The chain combines TRBV7-8 with TRBJ2-7; 11 bases match TRBD2. The CDR3 runs to 16 residues. Germline V gene data show CDR1 as SGHVS and CDR2 as FQNEAQ. The ends lost 3 bases at V and 1 base at J; junction bases unmatched: 5. CDR3 in DNA: TGTGCCAGCAGCTTTACTAGCGGGGGCCGATCCTACGAGCAGTACTTC. The encoded protein is CASSFTSGGRSYEQYF.

V usage is TRBV7-2 and J usage is TRBJ1-5, with D perhaps TRBD1 (5 bases). V lost 5 bases to trimming and J lost 4 bases, with 9 bases between them. Germline CDR1 reads SGHTA; CDR2 reads FQGNSA. This CDR3 has 13 amino acids. The CDR3 is CASSNPGNQPQHF. For the CDR3, the DNA is TGTGCCAGCAGCAACCCAGGGAATCAGCCCCAGCATTTT. Looking up the rest from reference TRBV7-2 and TRBJ1-5 gives the full variable domain: GAGVSQSPSNKVTEKGKDVELRCDPISGHTALYWYRQSLGQGLEFLIYFQGNSAPDKSGLPSDRFSAERTGGSVSTLTIQRTQQEDSAVYLCASSNPGNQPQHFGDGTRLSIL.

The chain links TRBV10-2 to TRBJ1-1, with D maybe TRBD1 (6 bases). V lost 3 bases and J 1 base, leaving 15 bases between the germline ends. This CDR3 has 16 residues. Germline CDR1 is WSHSY and CDR2 is SAAADI. CDR3 sequence (DNA): TGCGCCAGCAGTGATCCTTCCAGGGACACGAACACTGAAGCTTTCTTT. As protein: CASSDPSRDTNTEAFF.

V and J are TRBV30 and TRBJ2-1, with 13 bases identical to TRBD2. Germline-derived CDR1 and CDR2 are GTSNPN and SVGIG (reference sequence). The CDR3 length is 18 residues. Trimming at V came to 1 base and at J to 5 bases, leaving 11 bases not matched to a gene. CDR3 region: CAWSAHRTSGSLNNEQFF. For the CDR3, the DNA is TGTGCCTGGAGTGCCCACAGGACTAGCGGGAGTTTAAACAATGAGCAGTTCTTC.

The V gene is TRBV9, the J gene TRBJ2-2; 7 bases agree with TRBD1. The germline V gene has CDR1 SGDLS and CDR2 YYNGEE. The CDR3 runs 16 residues. V gave up 4 bases and J gave up 1 base; unmatched junction bases: 7. The CDR3 DNA reads as TGTGCCAGCAGCTCCCCGTCAGGGGGGAACACCGGGGAGCTGTTTTTT. Translation gives CASSSPSGGNTGELFF.

The genes are TRBV18 and TRBJ2-5, with 11 nucleotides matching TRBD2. This CDR3 has 14 amino acids. V shed 6 bases, J shed 3 bases, and the junction held 3 bases outside the gene matches. Germline V gives CDR1 KGHSH, CDR2 LQKENI. CDR3 sequence reads: CASSPTSGKETQYF. CDR3 DNA: TGTGCCAGCTCCCCGACTAGCGGGAAAGAGACCCAGTACTTC.

This chain joins TRBV6-4 and TRBJ1-1; 7 bases align to TRBD1. Germline V gene sequence: CDR1 MRHNA, CDR2 SNTAGT. This CDR3 contains 16 residues. The V gene end was trimmed by 6 bases and the J gene end by 5 bases; junction bases not matched to a gene: 15. CDR3 nucleotides: TGTGCCAGCAGCGCCAAGACCTCAGGGGGTCGGACTGAAGCTTTCTTT. Protein: CASSAKTSGGRTEAFF.

The chain is built from TRBV18 and TRBJ1-1, with TRBD1 as a possible D gene (6 bases). V was shortened by 0 bases and J by 0 bases, with 11 bases between the two germline ends. The CDR3 is 16 residues long. Germline-derived CDR1 and CDR2 are KGHSH and LQKENI. In DNA, the CDR3 is TGTGCCAGCTCACCACCAAGGGGGACAATGAACACTGAAGCTTTCTTT. It is translated as CASSPPRGTMNTEAFF.

Regarding this clone: At one end the junction does not follow the germline gene, possibly because of a read error. The chain is built from TRBV6-1 and TRBJ2-2, with D hard to call. Germline values: CDR1 MNHNS, CDR2 SASEGT. The CDR3 totals 15 residues. The CDR3 DNA reads TGTGCCAGCAATGAAGGCAGTGCGAACACCGGGGAGCTGTTTTTT. It yields the protein CASNEGSANTGELFF.

V and J are TRBV7-6 and TRBJ2-2; possibly TRBD2 for D (5 bases). Germline V lookup: CDR1 SGHVS, CDR2 FNYEAQ. The length of the CDR3 is 16 residues. With 1 base removed from V and 0 bases from J, the gap between germline ends came to 9 bases. In nucleotides, the CDR3 is TGTGCCAGCAGCTTAGGGGCTAGCCCGAACACCGGGGAGCTGTTTTTT. This gives the protein CASSLGASPNTGELFF.

V gene TRBV5-4 combines with J gene TRBJ1-3; 7 positions agree with TRBD1. Germline CDR1 reads SGHNT; CDR2 reads YYREEE (reference sequence). The junction had 5 bases not matched to a gene; V was cut back by 3 bases and J by 2 bases. The CDR3 length is 15 residues. CDR3 residues: CASSWGTAPGNTIYF. The CDR3 DNA sequence: TGTGCCAGCAGCTGGGGGACAGCGCCTGGAAACACCATATATTTT. Full variable domain (outside the CDR3, taken from reference TRBV5-4 and TRBJ1-3): ETGVTQSPTHLIKTRGQQVTLRCSSQSGHNTVSWYQQALGQGPQFIFQYYREEENGRGNFPPRFSGLQFPNYSSELNVNALELDDSALYLCASSWGTAPGNTIYFGEGSWLTVV.

J is TRBJ1-1 and V is TRBV20-1; D remains ambiguous. V was trimmed by 3 bases and J by 6 bases, leaving 8 bases between them. The CDR3 is 11 amino acids. The V gene's germline CDR1 is DFQATT and CDR2 SNEGSKA (reference sequence). CDR3 loop: CSARVGAEAFF. The DNA of the CDR3 is TGCAGTGCTAGGGTGGGCGCTGAAGCTTTCTTT.

This clone showed up just a few times. The V and J genes are TRBV18 and TRBJ2-1; 10 bases match TRBD1. V lost 3 bases and J lost 5; bases outside the gene matches: 7. This CDR3 region has 16 residues. CDR1 is KGHSH, CDR2 LQKENI, per germline. The CDR3, as DNA: TGTGCCAGCTCACCTCTGGGACAGGGGAAAAACAATGAGCAGTTCTTC. As protein: CASSPLGQGKNNEQFF.

This clone was counted between two and nine times. The chain has TRBV5-1 and TRBJ2-5; D gene ambiguous. CDR1 is SGHRS, CDR2 YFSETQ, per germline. CDR3 length: 12 residues. The V and J ends lost 2 bases and 1 base respectively, with 3 bases between them. The CDR3: CASSFGQETQYF. In DNA, the CDR3 is TGCGCCAGCAGCTTCGGCCAAGAGACCCAGTACTTC.

The chain employs TRBV30 and TRBJ1-5; tentative D call: TRBD1 (5 bases). The germline gives CDR1 GTSNPN, CDR2 SVGIG (reference sequence). The CDR3 is 16 amino acids. Trimming left V 3 bases short and J 0 bases short, with 15 bases between. CDR3 loop: CAWRRQPGRSNQPQHF. The CDR3 nucleotides read TGTGCCTGGAGGAGGCAGCCGGGGCGTAGCAATCAGCCCCAGCATTTT.

This clone was counted between two and nine times. The chain joins TRBV6-1 to TRBJ1-2; D call uncertain. Looked up from germline, CDR1 is MNHNS and CDR2 is SASEGT. Trimming cost V 6 bases and J 1 base, with 6 bases left between them. This CDR3 contains 12 residues. CDR3 region: CASRKDNYGYTF. The CDR3 bases are TGTGCCAGCAGAAAAGATAACTATGGCTACACCTTC.

This chain connects TRBV4-1 to TRBJ1-2; no definite D call. CDR1 MGHRA and CDR2 YSYEKL come from the germline V gene. V lost 0 bases, J lost 7 bases, and 15 bases lay in between. The CDR3 totals 15 residues. DNA of the CDR3: TGCGCCAGCAGCCAAGAGAACGTGGGCGGCTCTGGCTACACCTTC. Its translation is CASSQENVGGSGYTF.

The V gene is TRBV28, the J gene TRBJ1-1; D is perhaps TRBD1 (5 bases). CDR1 and CDR2 from the germline V gene are MDHEN and SYDVKM. The CDR3 has 14 residues. V was pared by 3 bases and J by 5 bases, with 13 bases between. CDR3 sequence (DNA): TGTGCCAGCAGTTTCAGGGACGTTCTGACTGAAGCTTTCTTT. The encoded protein is CASSFRDVLTEAFF.

This clone appeared once. The chain carries TRBV28 and TRBJ2-7, with 7 bases aligning to TRBD1. The CDR3 is made up of 16 amino acids. Trimming at V came to 3 bases and at J to 5 bases, leaving 13 bases not matched to a gene. Germline V lookup: CDR1 MDHEN, CDR2 SYDVKM. This CDR3 reads CASSFTAVTGVDEQYF. CDR3 nucleotides: TGTGCCAGCAGTTTCACCGCCGTCACAGGGGTCGACGAGCAGTACTTC.

A remark on this clone: This same CDR3 is encoded by further DNA sequences in the sample. The chain is built from TRBV25-1 and TRBJ2-3; D gene unclear. V dropped 3 bases and J dropped 6 bases, with 7 bases sitting between them. The CDR3 contains 12 residues. Per the germline V gene, CDR1 is MGHDK and CDR2 is SYGVNS. For the CDR3, the DNA is TGTGCCAGCAGTGATAGGGCGGATACGCAGTATTTT. It is translated as CASSDRADTQYF.

The chain couples TRBV11-3 to TRBJ2-2, with TRBD1 identical over 8 bases. Trimming at V came to 5 bases and at J to 6 bases, leaving 5 bases not matched to a gene. The CDR3 totals 14 residues. CDR1 and CDR2 (germline): SGHNT, YENEEA. Written as DNA, the CDR3 is TGTGCCAGCAGCGCCGACAGGGGCCCCGGGGAGCTGTTTTTT. Protein sequence: CASSADRGPGELFF.

The chain recombines TRBV21-1 with TRBJ1-2; whether TRBD1, the table's D call, matches the DNA was not checked. TRBV21-1 is deemed a pseudogene. The length of the CDR3 is 17 residues. Here the CDR3 reads CASSKVRQGARRYGYTF. CDR3 bases: TGTGCCAGCAGCAAAGTCCGTCAGGGGGCGCGTCGCTATGGCTACACCTTC.